This passage covers 24 T cell receptor beta chains from one sample sequenced in a study of shared clonotypes between healthy human individuals. Repertoires were generated with immunoSEQ multiplex PCR, while TCRdb's copy carries only in-frame clones and drops some. This sample yields 2 million or so clones, of which about 94% are seen a single time; roughly 1% belongs to the top ten. Terminally differentiated effector memory CD45RA+ cells were excluded by CCR7 positive selection of CD45RO-negative cells. Input material: naive CD8+ T cells sorted from blood. These receptors all stem from a man aged 18-30 years in good health.

The rearrangement uses TRBV5-1 and TRBJ2-7; D unclear. Germline CDR1 and CDR2: SGHRS and YFSETQ. CDR3 size: 13 residues. Trimming removed 1 base from V and 2 bases from J, with 7 bases in between. The CDR3 loop reads CASSLNGAYEQYF. The CDR3 DNA reads TGCGCCAGCAGCTTGAATGGGGCCTACGAGCAGTACTTC. Looking up the rest from reference TRBV5-1 and TRBJ2-7 gives the full variable domain: KAGVTQTPRYLIKTRGQQVTLSCSPISGHRSVSWYQQTPGQGLQFLFEYFSETQRNKGNFPGRFSGRQFSNSRSEMNVSTLELGDSALYLCASSLNGAYEQYFGPGTRLTVT.

This chain uses TRBV30 with TRBJ2-5; D gene uncertain. This CDR3 has 14 residues. The V gene lost 2 bases and the J gene lost 2 bases, with 12 bases spanning the gap. Germline V lookup: CDR1 GTSNPN, CDR2 SVGIG (reference sequence). CDR3 in DNA: TGTGCCTGGAGTACCGGAGAAATTCAAGAGACCCAGTACTTC. This gives the protein CAWSTGEIQETQYF.

This chain's CDR3 is CASSYSAGEWIDTQYF. In nucleotides, the CDR3 is TGTGCCAGCAGTTACTCGGCAGGGGAATGGATAGATACGCAGTATTTT. This sequence joins TRBV6-5 and TRBJ2-3, with D perhaps TRBD1 (6 bases). The germline gives CDR1 MNHEY, CDR2 SVGAGI. The CDR3 has 16 residues. Trimming stripped 0 bases from V and 5 bases from J, with 15 bases between.

This chain connects TRBV18 to TRBJ2-1; 14 bases match TRBD2. V shed 0 bases and J 4 bases; nucleotides not matched to a gene: 5. The CDR3 consists of 18 residues. CDR1 and CDR2 (germline): KGHSH, LQKENI. The CDR3 coding sequence is TGTGCCAGCTCACCACCGGGACTAGCGGGAGTTGTTTACAATGAGCAGTTCTTC. It translates to CASSPPGLAGVVYNEQFF. Filled out from reference TRBV18 and TRBJ2-1, the complete variable domain reads NAGVMQNPRHLVRRRGQEARLRCSPMKGHSHVYWYRQLPEEGLKFMVYLQKENIIDESGMPKERFSAEFPKEGPSILRIQQVVRGDSAAYFCASSPPGLAGVVYNEQFFGPGTRLTVL.

The V and J genes are TRBV10-3 and TRBJ2-1; 11 bases fit TRBD2. This CDR3 is built from 16 residues. With 3 bases clipped from V and 5 bases from J, the junction kept 6 bases outside the gene matches. Germline V gives CDR1 ENHRY, CDR2 SYGVKD. Here the CDR3 reads CAISDLGTSGNNEQFF. The CDR3 DNA sequence: TGTGCCATCAGTGATCTGGGGACTAGCGGTAACAATGAGCAGTTCTTC.

The rearrangement uses TRBV29-1 and TRBJ2-2; D remains ambiguous. Germline loops: CDR1 SQVTM, CDR2 ANQGSEA. This CDR3 spans 16 amino acids. V was clipped by 7 bases and J by 2 bases, with 20 bases between them. Here the CDR3 reads CSDPPAAASNTGELFF. DNA of the CDR3: TGCAGCGACCCCCCCGCGGCGGCCTCCAACACCGGGGAGCTGTTTTTT.

The chain couples TRBV7-2 to TRBJ2-7; 13 nucleotides match TRBD2. J gave up 4 bases and V 1 base, and 4 bases lay outside the gene matches. The germline V gene has CDR1 SGHTA and CDR2 FQGNSA. The CDR3 consists of 16 residues. CDR3 loop: CASSLGTSGSEYEQYF. The CDR3 DNA is TGTGCCAGCAGCTTAGGGACTAGCGGGAGTGAGTACGAGCAGTACTTC.

This chain joins TRBV7-9 and TRBJ2-3, with 16 nucleotides matching TRBD2. The germline gives CDR1 SEHNR, CDR2 FQNEAQ (reference sequence). CDR3 length: 19 amino acids. Trimming took 5 bases from V and 0 from J; bases not matched to a gene: 8. The CDR3 protein is CASSPSGTSGGDSTDTQYF. CDR3 sequence (DNA): TGTGCCAGCAGCCCGTCCGGGACTAGCGGGGGGGATAGCACAGATACGCAGTATTTT.

This chain links TRBV14 with TRBJ1-2; no clear D gene. This CDR3 comprises 15 residues. The germline V gene encodes CDR1 SGHDN and CDR2 FVKESK. The V end was cut by 0 bases, the J end by 3 bases, with 11 bases between. In DNA, the CDR3 is TGTGCCAGCAGCCAAGATTTAGCAGTTGACTATGGCTACACCTTC. Residues: CASSQDLAVDYGYTF.

CDR3 nucleotides: TGTGCCAGCAGCTTCATGGGACAGGCGTCCTACAATGAGCAGTTCTTC. Translated: CASSFMGQASYNEQFF. This chain uses TRBV11-2 with TRBJ2-1, with 8 bases lining up with TRBD1. This CDR3 is 16 amino acids long. Germline V gene data show CDR1 as SGHAT and CDR2 as FQNNGV. The ends lost 3 bases at V and 1 base at J; junction bases unmatched: 5.

This sequence joins TRBV4-1 and TRBJ2-7; perhaps TRBD2 as D (5 bases). The CDR3 runs 15 residues. The germline V gene has CDR1 MGHRA and CDR2 YSYEKL. Trimming stripped 4 bases from V and 3 bases from J, with 16 bases between. CDR3 nucleotides: TGCGCCAGCAGCCCTTTGAGGACTGCCCTCTACGAGCAGTACTTC. As protein: CASSPLRTALYEQYF.

The V gene is TRBV9, the J gene TRBJ2-1; 9 nucleotides align to TRBD2. Germline V gene sequence: CDR1 SGDLS, CDR2 YYNGEE. The J segment lost 6 bases and the V segment lost 2 bases, leaving 3 bases of the junction unmatched. This CDR3 is 14 amino acids long. The CDR3 loop reads CASSVSGSFNEQFF. CDR3 in DNA: TGTGCCAGCAGCGTTAGCGGGAGTTTCAATGAGCAGTTCTTC. Looking up the rest from reference TRBV9 and TRBJ2-1 gives the full variable domain: DSGVTQTPKHLITATGQRVTLRCSPRSGDLSVYWYQQSLDQGLQFLIQYYNGEERAKGNILERFSAQQFPDLHSELNLSSLELGDSALYFCASSVSGSFNEQFFGPGTRLTVL.

The chain couples TRBV7-9 to TRBJ2-2, with 7 positions matching TRBD1. The CDR3 contains 16 residues. Losses at the gene ends were 2 bases for V and 5 bases for J; bases not matched to a gene: 8. Germline values: CDR1 SEHNR, CDR2 FQNEAQ (reference sequence). The CDR3 DNA reads TGTGCCAGCAGCTTATCCGACAGGGCTGGTACCGGGGAGCTGTTTTTT. This encodes CASSLSDRAGTGELFF.

The chain carries TRBV5-1 and TRBJ1-1; D is uncertain. This CDR3 comprises 14 residues. Looked up from germline, CDR1 is SGHRS and CDR2 is YFSETQ. Trimming cost V 0 bases and J 1 base, with 7 bases left between them. This CDR3 is CASSLALTNTEAFF. DNA of the CDR3: TGCGCCAGCAGCTTGGCCCTTACGAACACTGAAGCTTTCTTT. Together with reference TRBV5-1 and TRBJ1-1, the CDR3 gives the full variable domain: KAGVTQTPRYLIKTRGQQVTLSCSPISGHRSVSWYQQTPGQGLQFLFEYFSETQRNKGNFPGRFSGRQFSNSRSEMNVSTLELGDSALYLCASSLALTNTEAFFGQGTRLTVV.

The sample holds a few counts of this clone. This chain joins TRBV4-3 and TRBJ2-7; 7 positions agree with TRBD2. The J segment lost 7 bases and the V segment lost 2 bases, leaving 11 bases of the junction unmatched. This CDR3 contains 15 residues. From germline, CDR1 is LGHNA and CDR2 YSLEER. This chain's CDR3 is CASSQIWGGAGEQYF. DNA for the CDR3: TGCGCCAGCAGCCAAATTTGGGGAGGGGCAGGGGAGCAGTACTTC.

A word on this clone: Other DNA sequences in this specimen translate into the identical CDR3. The V call is TRBV7-9, the J call TRBJ1-2, with 11 bases identical to TRBD1. The length of the CDR3 is 13 residues. Losses at the gene ends were 5 bases for V and 6 bases for J; bases not matched to a gene: 2. Germline V gene sequence: CDR1 SEHNR, CDR2 FQNEAQ (reference sequence). The CDR3 sequence: CASSPGQGDGYTF. As DNA, the CDR3 is TGTGCCAGCAGCCCGGGACAGGGGGATGGCTACACCTTC. The full variable domain, completed using reference TRBV7-9 and TRBJ1-2, is DTGVSQNPRHKITKRGQNVTFRCDPISEHNRLYWYRQTLGQGPEFLTYFQNEAQLEKSRLLSDRFSAERPKGSFSTLEIQRTEQGDSAMYLCASSPGQGDGYTFGSGTRLTVV.

The chain is built from TRBV19 and TRBJ1-1; a weak D match, TRBD1 (5 bases). The CDR3 runs to 15 residues. Germline assignment: CDR1 LNHDA and CDR2 SQIVND (reference sequence). The ends were cut back, 6 bases at V and 4 bases at J, with 18 bases in the middle. CDR3 protein: CASSRDQLRRTEAFF. CDR3 sequence (DNA): TGTGCCAGTAGCAGGGATCAATTAAGGCGCACTGAAGCTTTCTTT.

The chain is built from TRBV28 and TRBJ1-1, with unresolved D. V was cut by 5 bases and J by 0 bases, with 7 bases left in between. The CDR3 runs 13 residues. The germline V gene has CDR1 MDHEN and CDR2 SYDVKM. DNA of the CDR3: TGTGCCAGCAGTATCCACATGAACACTGAAGCTTTCTTT. Translated: CASSIHMNTEAFF.

The CDR3 DNA is TGCGCCAGCAGCCAAGGTACCCAGGGAAACGAGCAGTACTTC. Encoded protein: CASSQGTQGNEQYF. The chain links TRBV4-1 to TRBJ2-7, with D possibly being TRBD1 (5 bases). The CDR3 length is 14 residues. V gave up 1 base and J gave up 5 bases, with 12 bases separating them. Germline assignment: CDR1 MGHRA and CDR2 YSYEKL.

The chain couples TRBV13 to TRBJ2-1, with 10 bases lining up with TRBD2. Trimming removed 3 bases from V and 8 bases from J; junction bases left unmatched: 7. CDR3 length: 15 residues. CDR1 and CDR2 from the germline V gene are PRHDT and FYEKMQ (reference sequence). CDR3 DNA sequence: TGTGCCAGCAGCTTCCCTAGCGGGAGAGAGGATGAGCAGTTCTTC. This codes for CASSFPSGREDEQFF.

The V gene is TRBV7-7, the J gene TRBJ2-5, with 10 bases lining up with TRBD2. CDR1 SSHAT and CDR2 FNYEAQ come from the germline V gene (reference sequence). The CDR3 loop spans 14 amino acids. The CDR3 nucleotides are TGTGCTATTAGCGGGGGGCCTTTCCAAGAGACCCAGTACTTC. This codes for CAISGGPFQETQYF. The whole variable domain, remainder taken from reference TRBV7-7 and TRBJ2-5, is GAGVSQSPRYKVTKRGQDVTLRCDPISSHATLYWYQQALGQGPEFLTYFNYEAQPDKSGLPSDRFSAERPEGSISTLTIQRTEQRDSAMYRCAISGGPFQETQYFGPGTRLLVL.

This clone came up once. This chain links TRBV4-3 with TRBJ2-7; D ambiguous. The CDR3 sequence is 14 residues long. CDR1 is LGHNA and CDR2 is YSLEER in the germline V gene. Trimming cost V 0 bases and J 3 bases, with 9 bases left between them. CDR3 nucleotides: TGCGCCAGCAGCCAAGATAAGGGTTTCTACGAGCAGTACTTC. Encoded protein: CASSQDKGFYEQYF.

To note about this clone: Other DNA sequences within the sample encode an identical CDR3. The rearrangement links TRBV20-1 to TRBJ2-7; D not resolved. The V gene lost 1 base and the J gene lost 4 bases, with 5 bases spanning the gap. The CDR3 covers 11 residues. Germline CDR1 DFQATT, CDR2 SNEGSKA (reference sequence). CDR3 in amino acids: CSARVGYEQYF. In DNA, the CDR3 is TGCAGTGCTAGAGTAGGGTACGAGCAGTACTTC.

V and J are TRBV23-1 and TRBJ2-5; D might be TRBD1 (5 bases). TRBV23-1 belongs to the ORF category, with a function that is uncertain. The length of the CDR3 is 20 residues. V gave up 2 bases and J gave up 1 base, with 26 bases separating them. DNA for the CDR3: TGCGCCAGCAGTCAAAAAGGAGACAAGAACAGGACAAAACCCCAAGAGACCCAGTACTTC. Residues: CASSQKGDKNRTKPQETQYF.